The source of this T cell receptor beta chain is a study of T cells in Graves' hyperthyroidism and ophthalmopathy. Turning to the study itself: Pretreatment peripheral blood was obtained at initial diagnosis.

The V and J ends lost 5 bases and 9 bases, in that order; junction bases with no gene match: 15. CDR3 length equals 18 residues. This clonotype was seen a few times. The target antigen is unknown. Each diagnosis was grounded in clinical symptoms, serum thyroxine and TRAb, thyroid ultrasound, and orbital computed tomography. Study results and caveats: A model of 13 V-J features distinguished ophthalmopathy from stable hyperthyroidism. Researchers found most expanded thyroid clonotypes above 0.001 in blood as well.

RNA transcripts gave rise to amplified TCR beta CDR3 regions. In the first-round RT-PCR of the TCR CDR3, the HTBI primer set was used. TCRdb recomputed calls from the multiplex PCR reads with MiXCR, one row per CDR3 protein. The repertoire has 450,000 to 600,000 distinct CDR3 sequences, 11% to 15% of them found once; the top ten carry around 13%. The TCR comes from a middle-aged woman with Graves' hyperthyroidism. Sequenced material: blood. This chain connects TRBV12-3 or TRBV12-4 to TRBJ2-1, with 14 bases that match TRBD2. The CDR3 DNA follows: TGTGCCAGCAGTCCGGACAGGGGGACTAGCGGGAGAATCGGTGAGCAGTTCTTC. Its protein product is CASSPDRGTSGRIGEQFF.